This T cell receptor beta chain emerged from a study of OX40 agonist ivuxolimab in advanced cancers. Profiling relied on immunoSEQ multiplex PCR, and the TCRdb table lists in-frame clones only, not all of them. The sample consists of approximately 45,000 clones, approximately 83% of them appearing once. The V and J ends lost 4 bases and 4 bases, in that order; junction bases with no gene match: 8. Germline CDR1 reads MDHEN; CDR2 reads SYDVKM. This CDR3 has 16 amino acids. The origin of this receptor is an adult with an advanced solid tumor such as melanoma, head and neck, liver or kidney cancer. The V gene is TRBV28, the J gene TRBJ1-2, with 11 bases identical to TRBD1. The sequenced sample was CD4+ or CD8+ T cells sorted from blood, obtained in a trial of the OX40 agonist ivuxolimab. The CDR3 spells CASSSGQGGTIYGYTF. Written as DNA, the CDR3 is TGTGCCAGCAGTTCGGGACAGGGGGGGACGATCTATGGCTACACCTTC.